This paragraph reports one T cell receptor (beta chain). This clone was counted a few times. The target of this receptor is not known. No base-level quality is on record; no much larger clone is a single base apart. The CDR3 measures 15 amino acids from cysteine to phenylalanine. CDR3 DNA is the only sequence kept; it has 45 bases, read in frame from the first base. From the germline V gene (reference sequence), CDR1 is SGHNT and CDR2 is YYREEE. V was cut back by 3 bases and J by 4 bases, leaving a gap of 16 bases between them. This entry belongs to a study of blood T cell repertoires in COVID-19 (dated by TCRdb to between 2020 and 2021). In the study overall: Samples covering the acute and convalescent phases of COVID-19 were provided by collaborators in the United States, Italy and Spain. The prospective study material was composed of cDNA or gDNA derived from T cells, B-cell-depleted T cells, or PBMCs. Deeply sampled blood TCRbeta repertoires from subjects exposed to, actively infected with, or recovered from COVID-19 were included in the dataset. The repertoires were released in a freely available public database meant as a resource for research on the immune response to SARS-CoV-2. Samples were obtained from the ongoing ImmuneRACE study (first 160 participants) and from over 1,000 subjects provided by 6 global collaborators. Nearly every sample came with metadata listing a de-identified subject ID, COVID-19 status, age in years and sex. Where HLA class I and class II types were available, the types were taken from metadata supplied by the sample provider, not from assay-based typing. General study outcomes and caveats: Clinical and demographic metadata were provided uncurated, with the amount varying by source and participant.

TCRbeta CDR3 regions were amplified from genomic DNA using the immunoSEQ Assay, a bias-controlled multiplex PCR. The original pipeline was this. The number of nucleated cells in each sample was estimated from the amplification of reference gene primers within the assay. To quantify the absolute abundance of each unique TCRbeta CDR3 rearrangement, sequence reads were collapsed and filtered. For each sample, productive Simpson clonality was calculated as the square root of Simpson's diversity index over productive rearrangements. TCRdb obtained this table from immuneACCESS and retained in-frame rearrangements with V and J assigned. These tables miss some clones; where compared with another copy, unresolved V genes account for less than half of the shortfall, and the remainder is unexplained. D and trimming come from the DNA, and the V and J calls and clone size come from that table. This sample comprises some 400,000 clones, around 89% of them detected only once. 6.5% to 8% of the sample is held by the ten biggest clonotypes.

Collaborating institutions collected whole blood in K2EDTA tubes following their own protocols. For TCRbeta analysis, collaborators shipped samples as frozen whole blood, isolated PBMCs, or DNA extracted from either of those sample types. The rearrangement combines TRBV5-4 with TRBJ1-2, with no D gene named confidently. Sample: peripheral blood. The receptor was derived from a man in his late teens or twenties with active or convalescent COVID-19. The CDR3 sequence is CASSWEGGTLYGYTF. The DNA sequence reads TGTGCCAGCAGCTGGGAGGGTGGAACGCTCTATGGCTACACCTTC.